This is a list of T cell receptor beta chains from one sample in a study of CD8+ T cells in alopecia areata. The table came from immunoSEQ multiplex PCR; TCRdb's copy has only in-frame clones and leaves some out. This sample has some 200,000 clones, with approximately 47% found just once. The input for sequencing was CD4+ T cells sorted from blood, taken between weeks 36 and 40, from a patient treated with tofacitinib. The receptors stem from a human donor with alopecia areata. Each CDR3 is given with its conserved first and last residue. Fields, in order: J gene, D gene, V gene, CDR3 length, clone size, CDR3 protein, CDR3 DNA. A D gene is named only where the DNA matches it firmly. Clone sizes are given selectively: once, few, many, or a class where the clone is expanded.

TRBJ2-3,TRBD2,TRBV5-4,20,few,CASSLGGRRASGGSTDTQYF,TGTGCCAGCAGCTTGGGCGGGAGACGGGCTAGCGGGGGAAGCACAGATACGCAGTATTTT
TRBJ2-3,TRBD2,TRBV29-1,15,few,CSTDRRREGRDTQYF,TGCAGCACGGACCGTCGGCGGGAGGGCCGAGATACGCAGTATTTT
TRBJ1-1,.,TRBV28,14,few,CASSLGHKGAEAFF,TGTGCCAGCAGTCTGGGCCACAAGGGCGCTGAAGCTTTCTTT
TRBJ2-2,.,TRBV19,15,.,CASEMEGINTGELFF,TGTGCCAGTGAAATGGAAGGCATTAACACCGGGGAGCTGTTTTTT
TRBJ1-1,.,TRBV19,12,few,CASNRGTTEAFF,TGTGCCAGTAACCGAGGAACAACTGAAGCTTTCTTT
TRBJ2-3,TRBD2,TRBV5-1,17,.,CASSLAFTSGSTDTQYF,TGCGCCAGCAGCTTGGCCTTCACTAGCGGCAGCACAGATACGCAGTATTTT
TRBJ1-1,.,TRBV5-1,13,.,CASSLYENTEAFF,TGCGCCAGCAGCTTGTACGAGAACACTGAAGCTTTCTTT
TRBJ1-2,.,TRBV7-2,13,few,CASSLSGIYGYTF,TGTGCCAGCAGCCTGTCGGGGATCTATGGCTACACCTTC
TRBJ1-3,.,TRBV30,16,few,CAWSPRDTFSGNTIYF,TGTGCCTGGAGTCCTCGGGACACGTTCTCTGGAAACACCATATATTTT
TRBJ1-1,.,TRBV7-9,15,.,CASSLGTGPNTEAFF,TGTGCCAGCAGCTTAGGTACGGGCCCGAACACTGAAGCTTTCTTT
TRBJ2-7,.,TRBV28,14,few,CASSASPISYEQYF,TGTGCCAGCAGTGCAAGTCCCATTTCCTACGAGCAGTACTTC